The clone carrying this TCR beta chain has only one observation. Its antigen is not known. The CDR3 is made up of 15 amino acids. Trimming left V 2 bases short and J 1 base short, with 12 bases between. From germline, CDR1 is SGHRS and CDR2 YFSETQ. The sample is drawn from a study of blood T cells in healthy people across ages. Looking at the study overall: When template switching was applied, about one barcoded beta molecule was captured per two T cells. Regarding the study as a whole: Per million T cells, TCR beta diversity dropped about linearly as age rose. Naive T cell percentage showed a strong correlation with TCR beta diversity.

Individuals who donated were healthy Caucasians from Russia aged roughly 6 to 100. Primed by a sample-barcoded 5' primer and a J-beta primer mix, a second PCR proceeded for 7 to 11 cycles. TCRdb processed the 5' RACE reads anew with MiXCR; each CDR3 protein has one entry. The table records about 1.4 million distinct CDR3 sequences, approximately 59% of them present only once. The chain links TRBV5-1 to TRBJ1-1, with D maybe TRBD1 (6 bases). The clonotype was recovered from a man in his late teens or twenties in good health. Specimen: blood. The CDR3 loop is CASSFAVGANTEAFF. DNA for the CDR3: TGCGCCAGCAGCTTTGCCGTGGGGGCGAACACTGAAGCTTTCTTT.